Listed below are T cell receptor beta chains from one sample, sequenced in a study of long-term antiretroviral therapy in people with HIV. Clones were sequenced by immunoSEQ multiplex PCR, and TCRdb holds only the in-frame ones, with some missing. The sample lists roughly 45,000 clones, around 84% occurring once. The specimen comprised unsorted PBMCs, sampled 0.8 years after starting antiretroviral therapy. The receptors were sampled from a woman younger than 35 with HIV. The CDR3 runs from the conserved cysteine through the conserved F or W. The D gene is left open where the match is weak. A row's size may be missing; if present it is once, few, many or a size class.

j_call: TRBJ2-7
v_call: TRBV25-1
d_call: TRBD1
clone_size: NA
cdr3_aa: CASSAVGGTGYEQYF
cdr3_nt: TGTGCCAGCAGTGCAGTCGGGGGGACAGGGTACGAGCAGTACTTC

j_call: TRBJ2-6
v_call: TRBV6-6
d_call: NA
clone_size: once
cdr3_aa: CASSYSSSGANVLTF
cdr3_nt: TGTGCCAGCAGTTACTCGAGCTCTGGGGCCAACGTCCTGACTTTC

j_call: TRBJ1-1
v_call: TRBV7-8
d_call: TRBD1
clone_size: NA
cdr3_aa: CASSLTGGTEAFF
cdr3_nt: TGTGCCAGCAGCTTAACAGGGGGCACTGAAGCTTTCTTT

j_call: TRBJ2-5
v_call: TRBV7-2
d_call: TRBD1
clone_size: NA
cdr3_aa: CASSSQTRQGGYF
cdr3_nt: TGTGCCAGCAGCTCACAAACGAGACAGGGGGGGTACTTC

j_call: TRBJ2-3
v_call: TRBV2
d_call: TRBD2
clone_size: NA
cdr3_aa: CASNWLAGVNTDTQYF
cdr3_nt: TGTGCCAGCAACTGGCTAGCGGGAGTGAACACAGATACGCAGTATTTT

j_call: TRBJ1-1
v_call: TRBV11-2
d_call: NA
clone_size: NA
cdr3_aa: CASRYTGPTAFF
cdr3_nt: TGTGCCAGCAGATATACCGGACCTACAGCTTTCTTT

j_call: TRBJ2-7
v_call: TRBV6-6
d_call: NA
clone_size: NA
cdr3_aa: CASSYSQLPYEQYF
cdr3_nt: TGTGCCAGCAGTTACTCGCAACTACCGTACGAGCAGTACTTC

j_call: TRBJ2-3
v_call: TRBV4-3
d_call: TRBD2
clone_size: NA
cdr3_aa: CASSQLRTSPQYF
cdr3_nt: TGCGCCAGCAGCCAACTCCGGACTAGTCCGCAGTATTTT

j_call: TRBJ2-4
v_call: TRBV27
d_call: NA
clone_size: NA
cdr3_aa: CASSLRNIQYF
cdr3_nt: TGTGCCAGCAGTCTCCGAAACATTCAGTACTTC

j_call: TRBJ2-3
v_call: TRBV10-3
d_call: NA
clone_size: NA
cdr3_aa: CAISEGETDTQYF
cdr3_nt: TGTGCCATCAGTGAGGGGGAGACAGATACGCAGTATTTT

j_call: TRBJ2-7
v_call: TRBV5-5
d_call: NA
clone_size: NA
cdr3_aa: CASSQTLVYEQYF
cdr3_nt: TGTGCCAGCAGCCAGACACTGGTCTACGAGCAGTACTTC

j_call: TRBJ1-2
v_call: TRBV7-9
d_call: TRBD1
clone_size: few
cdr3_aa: CASSSPIGTENYGYTF
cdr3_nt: TGTGCCAGCAGCTCCCCGATAGGGACAGAGAACTATGGCTACACCTTC

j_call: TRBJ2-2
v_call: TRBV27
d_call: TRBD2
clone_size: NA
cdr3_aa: CASSLGGSVYTGELFF
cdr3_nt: TGTGCCAGCAGTTTAGGCGGGAGTGTTTACACCGGGGAGCTGTTTTTT

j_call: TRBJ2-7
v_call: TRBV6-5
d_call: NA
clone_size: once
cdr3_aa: CASRLRRGDYEQYF
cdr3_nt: TGTGCCAGCAGATTACGGAGGGGGGACTACGAGCAGTACTTC

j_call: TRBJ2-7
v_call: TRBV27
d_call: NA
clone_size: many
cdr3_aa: CASSLAQGPYEQYF
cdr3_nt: TGTGCCAGCAGTTTGGCCCAGGGTCCCTACGAGCAGTACTTC

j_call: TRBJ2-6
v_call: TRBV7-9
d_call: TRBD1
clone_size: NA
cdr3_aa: CASSYPGGGGANVLTF
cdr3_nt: TGTGCCAGCAGTTACCCAGGGGGCGGTGGGGCCAACGTCCTGACTTTC

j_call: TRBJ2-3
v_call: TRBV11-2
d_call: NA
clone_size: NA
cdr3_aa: CASSRDPTDTQYF
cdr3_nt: TGTGCCAGCAGCCGGGACCCCACAGATACGCAGTATTTT

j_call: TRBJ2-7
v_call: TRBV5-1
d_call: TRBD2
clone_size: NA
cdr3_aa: CASSPGGDYLNSYEQYF
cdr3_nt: TGCGCCAGCAGCCCCGGAGGGGACTACCTAAACTCCTACGAGCAGTACTTC

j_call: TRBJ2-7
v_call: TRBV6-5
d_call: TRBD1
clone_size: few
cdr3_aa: CASTVPGQSYEQYF
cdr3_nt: TGTGCCAGCACCGTACCGGGACAGTCCTACGAGCAGTACTTC

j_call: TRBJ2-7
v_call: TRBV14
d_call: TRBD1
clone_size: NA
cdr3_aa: CASSLPGQGSVSYEQYF
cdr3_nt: TGTGCCAGCAGCCTCCCGGGACAGGGATCGGTCTCCTACGAGCAGTACTTC

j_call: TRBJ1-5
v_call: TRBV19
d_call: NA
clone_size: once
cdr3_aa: CASSIIRVMLNQPQHF
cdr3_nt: TGTGCCAGTAGTATTATCAGGGTTATGCTGAATCAGCCCCAGCATTTT

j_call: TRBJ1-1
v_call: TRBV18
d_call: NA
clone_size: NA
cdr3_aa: CASSDTETSAFF
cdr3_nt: TGTGCCAGCTCAGACACAGAGACCTCCGCTTTCTTT

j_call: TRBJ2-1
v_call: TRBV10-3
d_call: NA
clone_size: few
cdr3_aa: CATIRENEQFF
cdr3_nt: TGTGCCACCATCAGGGAGAATGAGCAGTTCTTC

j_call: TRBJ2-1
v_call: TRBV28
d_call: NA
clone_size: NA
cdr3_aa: CASRSYNEQFF
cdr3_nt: TGTGCCAGCAGATCCTACAATGAGCAGTTCTTC

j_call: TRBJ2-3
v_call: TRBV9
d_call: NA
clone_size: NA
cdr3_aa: CASSVNRADTQYF
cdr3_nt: TGTGCCAGCAGCGTAAACAGGGCAGATACGCAGTATTTT

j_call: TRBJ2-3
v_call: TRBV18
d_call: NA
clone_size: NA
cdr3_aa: CASSLFWVNTDTQYF
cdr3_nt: TGTGCCAGCTCCCTATTTTGGGTAAACACAGATACGCAGTATTTT

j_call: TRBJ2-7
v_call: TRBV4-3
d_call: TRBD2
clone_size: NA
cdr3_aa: CASSQVALAGGEQYF
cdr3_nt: TGCGCCAGCAGCCAAGTAGCACTAGCGGGTGGGGAGCAGTACTTC

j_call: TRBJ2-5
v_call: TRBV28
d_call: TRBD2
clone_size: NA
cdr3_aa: CASSLGLAGDTQETQYF
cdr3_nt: TGTGCCAGCAGTTTAGGGCTAGCGGGAGACACCCAAGAGACCCAGTACTTC

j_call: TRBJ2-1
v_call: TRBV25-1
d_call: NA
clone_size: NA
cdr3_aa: CASSPPSDEQFF
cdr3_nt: TGTGCCAGCAGTCCTCCCAGTGATGAGCAGTTCTTC

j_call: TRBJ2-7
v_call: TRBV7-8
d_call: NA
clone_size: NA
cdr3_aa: CASSQSIGDGSEQYF
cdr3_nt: TGTGCCAGCAGCCAATCTATAGGGGACGGGAGCGAGCAGTACTTC

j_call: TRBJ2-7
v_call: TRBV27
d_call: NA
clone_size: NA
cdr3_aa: CASSYGRTSSYEQYF
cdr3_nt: TGTGCCAGCAGTTATGGGCGGACAAGCTCCTACGAGCAGTACTTC

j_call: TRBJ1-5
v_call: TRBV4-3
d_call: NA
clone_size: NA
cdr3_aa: CASSLFLGPAEPQHF
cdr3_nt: TGCGCCAGCAGCCTTTTCCTGGGCCCAGCCGAGCCCCAGCATTTT

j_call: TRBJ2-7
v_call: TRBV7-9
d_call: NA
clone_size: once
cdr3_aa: CASSSNQGGDEQYF
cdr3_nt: TGTGCCAGCAGCTCTAATCAGGGTGGGGACGAGCAGTACTTC

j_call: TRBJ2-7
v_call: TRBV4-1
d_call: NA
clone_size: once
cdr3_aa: CASSQGQQRYYSYEQYF
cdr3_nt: TGCGCCAGCAGCCAAGGCCAGCAACGCTACTATTCCTACGAGCAGTACTTC

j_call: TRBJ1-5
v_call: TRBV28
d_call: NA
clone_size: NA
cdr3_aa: CASSLLVGDSNQPQHF
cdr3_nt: TGTGCCAGCAGTTTATTGGTAGGGGATAGCAATCAGCCCCAGCATTTT

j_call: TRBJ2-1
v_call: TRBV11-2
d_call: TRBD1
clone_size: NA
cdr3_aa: CASSLIGTGVGNEQFF
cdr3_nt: TGTGCCAGCAGCTTAATAGGGACAGGGGTAGGGAATGAGCAGTTCTTC

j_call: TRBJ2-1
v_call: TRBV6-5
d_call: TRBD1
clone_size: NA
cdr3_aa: CASSYGTGYTNEQFF
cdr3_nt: TGTGCCAGCAGTTACGGGACAGGGTACACCAATGAGCAGTTCTTC

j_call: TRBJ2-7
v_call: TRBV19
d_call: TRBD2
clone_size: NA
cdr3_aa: CASSIAGENLYEQYF
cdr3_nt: TGTGCAAGTAGTATAGCGGGGGAAAACCTCTACGAGCAGTACTTC